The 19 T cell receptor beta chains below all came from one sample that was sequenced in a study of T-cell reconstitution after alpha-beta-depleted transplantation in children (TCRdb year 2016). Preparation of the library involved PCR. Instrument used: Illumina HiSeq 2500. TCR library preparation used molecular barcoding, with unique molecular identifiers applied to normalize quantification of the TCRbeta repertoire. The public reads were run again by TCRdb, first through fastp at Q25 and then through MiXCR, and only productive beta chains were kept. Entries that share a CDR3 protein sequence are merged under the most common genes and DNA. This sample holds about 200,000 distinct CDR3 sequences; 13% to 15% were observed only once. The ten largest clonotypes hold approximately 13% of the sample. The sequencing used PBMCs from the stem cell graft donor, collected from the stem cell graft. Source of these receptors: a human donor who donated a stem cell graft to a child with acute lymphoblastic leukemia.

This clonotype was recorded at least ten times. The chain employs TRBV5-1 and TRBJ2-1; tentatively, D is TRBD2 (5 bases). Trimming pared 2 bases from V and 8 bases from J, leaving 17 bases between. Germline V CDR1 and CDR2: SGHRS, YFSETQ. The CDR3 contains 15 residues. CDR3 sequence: CASSFVARALHEQFF. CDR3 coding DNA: TGCGCCAGCAGCTTTGTTGCGCGGGCCTTGCATGAGCAGTTCTTC.

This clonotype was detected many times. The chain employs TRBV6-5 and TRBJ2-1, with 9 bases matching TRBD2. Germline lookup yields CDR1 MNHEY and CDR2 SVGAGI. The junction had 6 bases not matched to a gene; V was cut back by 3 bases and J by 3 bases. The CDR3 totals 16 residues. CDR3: CASSYGGGRVYNEQFF. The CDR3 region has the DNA TGTGCCAGCAGTTATGGGGGCGGGAGGGTCTACAATGAGCAGTTCTTC.

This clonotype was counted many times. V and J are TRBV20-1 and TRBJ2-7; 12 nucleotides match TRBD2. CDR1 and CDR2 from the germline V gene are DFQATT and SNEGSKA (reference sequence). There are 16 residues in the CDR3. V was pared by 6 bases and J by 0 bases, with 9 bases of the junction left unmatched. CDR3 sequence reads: CSAKGLAGAPSYEQYF. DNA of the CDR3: TGCAGTGCAAAGGGACTAGCGGGTGCCCCCTCCTACGAGCAGTACTTC.

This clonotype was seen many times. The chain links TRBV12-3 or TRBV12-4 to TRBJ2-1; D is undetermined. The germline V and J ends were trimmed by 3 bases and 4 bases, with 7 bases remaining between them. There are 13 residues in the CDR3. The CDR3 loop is CASSLVEYNEQFF. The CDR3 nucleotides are TGTGCCAGCAGTTTGGTCGAATACAATGAGCAGTTCTTC.

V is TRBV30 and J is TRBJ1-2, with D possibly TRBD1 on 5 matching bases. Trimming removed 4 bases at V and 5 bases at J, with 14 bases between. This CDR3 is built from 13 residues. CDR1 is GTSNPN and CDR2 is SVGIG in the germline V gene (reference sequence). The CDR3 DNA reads TGTGCCTGGACCGGGACCCCCGTTTATGGCTACACCTTC. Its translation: CAWTGTPVYGYTF. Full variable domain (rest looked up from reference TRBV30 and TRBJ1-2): SQTIHQWPATLVQPVGSPLSLECTVEGTSNPNLYWYRQAAGRGLQLLFYSVGIGQISSEVPQNLSASRPQDRQFILSSKKLLLSDSGFYLCAWTGTPVYGYTFGSGTRLTVV.

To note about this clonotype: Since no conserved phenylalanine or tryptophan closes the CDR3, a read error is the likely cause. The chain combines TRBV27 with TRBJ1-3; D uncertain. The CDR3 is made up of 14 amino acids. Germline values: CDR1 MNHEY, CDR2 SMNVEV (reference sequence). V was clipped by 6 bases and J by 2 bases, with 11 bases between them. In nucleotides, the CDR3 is TGTGCCAGCAGGATGGGGTCCCCTGGAAACACCATATATTTA. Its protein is CASRMGSPGNTIYL.

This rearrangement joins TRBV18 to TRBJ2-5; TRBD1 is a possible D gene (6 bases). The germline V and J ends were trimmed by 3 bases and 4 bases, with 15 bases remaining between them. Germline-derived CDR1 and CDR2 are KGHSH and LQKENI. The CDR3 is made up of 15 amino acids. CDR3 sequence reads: CASSPSPGVGETQYF. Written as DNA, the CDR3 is TGTGCCAGCTCACCCTCCCCAGGGGTAGGAGAGACCCAGTACTTC.

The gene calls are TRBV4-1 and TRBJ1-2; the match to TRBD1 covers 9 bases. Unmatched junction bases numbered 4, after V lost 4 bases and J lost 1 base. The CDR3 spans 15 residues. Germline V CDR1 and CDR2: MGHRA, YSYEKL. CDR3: CASSRGTGNNYGYTF. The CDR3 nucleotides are TGCGCCAGCAGCCGGGGGACAGGGAATAACTATGGCTACACCTTC.

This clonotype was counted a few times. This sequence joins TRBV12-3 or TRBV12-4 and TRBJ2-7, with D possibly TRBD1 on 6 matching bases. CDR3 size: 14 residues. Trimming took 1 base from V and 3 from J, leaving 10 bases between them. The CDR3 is CASSLGPRGYEQYF. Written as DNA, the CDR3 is TGTGCCAGCAGTTTAGGTCCCAGGGGCTACGAGCAGTACTTC.

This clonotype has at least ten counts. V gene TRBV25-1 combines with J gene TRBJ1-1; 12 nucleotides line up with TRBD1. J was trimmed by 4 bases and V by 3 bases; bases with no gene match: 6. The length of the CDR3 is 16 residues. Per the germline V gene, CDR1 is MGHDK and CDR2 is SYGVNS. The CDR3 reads CASSDAGTGGFTEAFF. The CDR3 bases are TGTGCCAGCAGTGACGCCGGGACAGGGGGCTTCACTGAAGCTTTCTTT.

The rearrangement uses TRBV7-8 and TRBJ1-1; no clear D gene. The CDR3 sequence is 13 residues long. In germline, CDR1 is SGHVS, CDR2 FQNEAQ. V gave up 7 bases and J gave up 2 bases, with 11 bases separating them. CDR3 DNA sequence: TGTGCCAGCACCCCTAGGGTAAACACTGAAGCTTTCTTT. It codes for CASTPRVNTEAFF.

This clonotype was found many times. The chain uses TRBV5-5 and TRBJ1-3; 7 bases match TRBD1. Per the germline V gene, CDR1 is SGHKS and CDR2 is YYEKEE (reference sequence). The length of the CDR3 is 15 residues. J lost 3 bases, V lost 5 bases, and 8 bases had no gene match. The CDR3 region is CASRPDRAGGNTIYF. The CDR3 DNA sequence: TGTGCCAGCAGACCTGACAGGGCGGGTGGAAACACCATATATTTT.

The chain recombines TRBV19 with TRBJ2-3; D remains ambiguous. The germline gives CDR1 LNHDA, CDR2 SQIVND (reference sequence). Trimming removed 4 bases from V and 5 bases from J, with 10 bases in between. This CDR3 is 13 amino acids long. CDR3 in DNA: TGTGCCAGTAGTAGCAGTCCCCAAGATACGCAGTATTTT. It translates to CASSSSPQDTQYF. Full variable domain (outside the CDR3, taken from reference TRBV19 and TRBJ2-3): DGGITQSPKYLFRKEGQNVTLSCEQNLNHDAMYWYRQDPGQGLRLIYYSQIVNDFQKGDIAEGYSVSREKKESFPLTVTSAQKNPTAFYLCASSSSPQDTQYFGPGTRLTVL.

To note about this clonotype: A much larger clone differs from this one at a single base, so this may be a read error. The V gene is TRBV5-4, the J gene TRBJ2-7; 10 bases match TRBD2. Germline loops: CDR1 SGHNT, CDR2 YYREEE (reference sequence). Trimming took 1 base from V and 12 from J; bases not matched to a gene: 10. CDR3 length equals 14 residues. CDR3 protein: CASSLPGTSERRYF. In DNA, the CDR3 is TGTGCCAGCAGCTTGCCCGGGACTAGCGAGCGACGGTACTTC.

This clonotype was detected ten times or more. The CDR3 protein is CASSPREASSGANVLTF. The DNA for the CDR3 is TGTGCCAGCTCACCGAGGGAGGCTAGCTCTGGGGCCAACGTCCTGACTTTC. The genes are TRBV18 and TRBJ2-6, with D tentatively TRBD2 (6 bases). The germline gives CDR1 KGHSH, CDR2 LQKENI. V gave up 3 bases and J gave up 0 bases, with 12 bases separating them. This CDR3 spans 17 amino acids.

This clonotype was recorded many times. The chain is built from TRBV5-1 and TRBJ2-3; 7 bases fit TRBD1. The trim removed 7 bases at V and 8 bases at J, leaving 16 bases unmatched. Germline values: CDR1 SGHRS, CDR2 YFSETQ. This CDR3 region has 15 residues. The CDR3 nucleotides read TGCGCCAGCCCCGAAGACAGGGAAAACCTATTTACGCAGTATTTT. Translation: CASPEDRENLFTQYF.

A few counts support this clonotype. Written as DNA, the CDR3 is TGTGCCAGCAGCGTCTTGGGACTAGCGGGAGTAGGCGAGCAGTTCTTC. Encoded protein: CASSVLGLAGVGEQFF. The genes are TRBV7-9 and TRBJ2-1, with 14 bases identical to TRBD2. J was trimmed by 10 bases and V by 5 bases; bases with no gene match: 10. Looked up from germline, CDR1 is SEHNR and CDR2 is FQNEAQ (reference sequence). This CDR3 comprises 16 residues.

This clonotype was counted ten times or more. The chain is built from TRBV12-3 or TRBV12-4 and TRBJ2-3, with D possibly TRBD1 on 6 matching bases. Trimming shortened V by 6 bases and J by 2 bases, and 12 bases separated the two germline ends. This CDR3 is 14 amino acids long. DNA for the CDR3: TGTGCCAGCAGCCCGGGACAAAACACAGATACGCAGTATTTT. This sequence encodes CASSPGQNTDTQYF.

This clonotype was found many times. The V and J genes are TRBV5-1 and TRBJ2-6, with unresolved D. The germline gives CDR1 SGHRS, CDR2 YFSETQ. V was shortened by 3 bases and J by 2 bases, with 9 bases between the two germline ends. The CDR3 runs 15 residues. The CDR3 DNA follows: TGCGCCAGCAGCTCCGATGGGGCTGGGGCCAACGTCCTGACTTTC. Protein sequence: CASSSDGAGANVLTF.